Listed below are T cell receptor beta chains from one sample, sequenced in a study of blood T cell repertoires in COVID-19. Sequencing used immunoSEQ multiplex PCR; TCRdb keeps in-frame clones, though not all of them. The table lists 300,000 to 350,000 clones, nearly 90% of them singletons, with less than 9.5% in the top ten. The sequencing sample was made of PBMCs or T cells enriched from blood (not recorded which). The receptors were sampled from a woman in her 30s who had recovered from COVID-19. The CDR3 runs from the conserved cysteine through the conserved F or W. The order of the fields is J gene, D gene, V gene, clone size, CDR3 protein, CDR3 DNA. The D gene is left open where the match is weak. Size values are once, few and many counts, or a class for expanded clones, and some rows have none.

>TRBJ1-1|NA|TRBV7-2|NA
CASSPRQDNTEAFF
TGTGCCAGCAGCCCCCGACAGGATAACACTGAAGCTTTCTTT
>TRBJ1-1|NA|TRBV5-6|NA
CASSLIAGRNTEAFF
TGTGCCAGCAGCTTGATCGCAGGGCGTAACACTGAAGCTTTCTTT
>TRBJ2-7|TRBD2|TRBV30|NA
CAWSGLAGDSYEQYF
TGTGCCTGGAGTGGTCTAGCGGGAGACTCCTACGAGCAGTACTTC
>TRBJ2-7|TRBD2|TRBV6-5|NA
CASRREAGLYEQYF
TGTGCCAGCAGAAGGGAAGCGGGACTCTACGAGCAGTACTTC
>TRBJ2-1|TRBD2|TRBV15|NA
CATSGGLWASGNYEQFF
TGTGCCACCAGCGGGGGCCTGTGGGCTAGCGGGAACTATGAGCAGTTCTTC
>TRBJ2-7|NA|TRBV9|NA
CASSPRLQYEQYF
TGTGCCAGCAGCCCTAGACTACAGTACGAGCAGTACTTC
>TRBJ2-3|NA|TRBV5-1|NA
CASSLAGDGTDTQYF
TGCGCCAGCAGCTTGGCGGGGGACGGTACAGATACGCAGTATTTT
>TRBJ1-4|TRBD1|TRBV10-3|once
CAISESRGQTNEKLFF
TGTGCCATCAGTGAGTCGAGGGGGCAAACTAATGAAAAACTGTTTTTT
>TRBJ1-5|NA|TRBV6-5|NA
CASGIGGLSNQPQHF
TGTGCCAGCGGTATAGGAGGTCTTAGCAATCAGCCCCAGCATTTT
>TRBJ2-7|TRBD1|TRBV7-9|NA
CASSGDRGPREQYF
TGTGCCAGCAGCGGGGACAGGGGGCCTCGCGAGCAGTACTTC
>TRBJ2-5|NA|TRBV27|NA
CASSLSRLEETQYF
TGTGCCAGCAGTTTATCGCGCTTGGAAGAGACCCAGTACTTC
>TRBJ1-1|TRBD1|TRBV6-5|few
CASSYDRVVAEAFF
TGTGCCAGCAGTTACGACAGGGTGGTCGCTGAAGCTTTCTTT
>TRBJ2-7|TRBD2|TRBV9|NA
CASSVGLAGYEQYF
TGTGCCAGCAGCGTGGGACTAGCGGGGTACGAGCAGTACTTC
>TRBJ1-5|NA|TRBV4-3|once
CASSQDSNSNQPQHF
TGCGCCAGCAGCCAAGATTCCAATAGCAATCAGCCCCAGCATTTT
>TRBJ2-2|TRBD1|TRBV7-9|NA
CASSDTGVATGELFF
TGTGCCAGCAGCGATACAGGGGTGGCCACCGGGGAGCTGTTTTTT
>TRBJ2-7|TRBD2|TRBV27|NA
CATIQRVGLKAGGEQYF
TGTGCCACCATACAACGGGTTGGGTTGAAAGCGGGAGGCGAGCAGTACTTC
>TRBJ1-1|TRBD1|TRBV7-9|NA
CASTVGQGAVNTEAFF
TGTGCCAGCACCGTCGGACAGGGGGCCGTGAACACTGAAGCTTTCTTT
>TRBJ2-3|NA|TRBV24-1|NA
CATSDLGRGDTQYF
TGTGCCACCAGTGATTTGGGCAGGGGAGATACGCAGTATTTT
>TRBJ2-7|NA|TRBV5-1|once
CASSFGHRFTYEQYF
TGCGCCAGCAGCTTCGGACACCGATTCACCTACGAGCAGTACTTC
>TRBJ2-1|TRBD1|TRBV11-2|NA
CASIGQASSYNEQFF
TGTGCCAGCATTGGACAGGCCAGCTCCTACAATGAGCAGTTCTTC
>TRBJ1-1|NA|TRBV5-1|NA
CASSLFGGWDTEAFF
TGCGCCAGCAGCTTGTTCGGGGGGTGGGACACTGAAGCTTTCTTT
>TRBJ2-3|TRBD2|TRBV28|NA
CASSVTAGVLADTQYF
TGTGCCAGCAGTGTCACAGCGGGAGTTCTAGCAGATACGCAGTATTTT
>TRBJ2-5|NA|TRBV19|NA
CASSTVWGARETQYF
TGTGCCAGTAGTACGGTGTGGGGAGCCCGGGAGACCCAGTACTTC
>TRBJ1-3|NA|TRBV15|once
CATSRDSHSGNTIYF
TGTGCCACCAGCAGAGATAGCCACTCTGGAAACACCATATATTTT